Each of the 31 T cell receptor beta chains below was sequenced from the same sample in a study of blood T cells in healthy people across ages. The authors ran a second PCR of 7 to 11 cycles using a sample-barcoded 5' primer and a J-beta primer mix. TCRdb fed the 5' RACE reads into MiXCR, producing one record per CDR3 protein. This table has over 700,000 distinct CDR3 sequences, around a quarter appearing once. This sample also appeared in a second study, on T cells of mothers and their children.

Material for sequencing was blood. The receptors derive from a boy aged 5-17 years in good health.

The sample holds a few counts of this clonotype. The chain links TRBV9 to TRBJ2-3, with 7 bases aligning to TRBD2. Unmatched junction bases numbered 10, after V lost 4 bases and J lost 5 bases. Germline V gene data show CDR1 as SGDLS and CDR2 as YYNGEE. The CDR3 is made up of 15 amino acids. The chain's CDR3 is CASSTPGTTGDTQYF. CDR3 nucleotide sequence: TGTGCCAGCAGCACACCCGGGACTACGGGAGATACGCAGTATTTT.

This clonotype was seen a few times. The genes are TRBV6-5 and TRBJ2-2; 9 nucleotides match TRBD2. This CDR3 is 15 amino acids long. Germline CDR1 and CDR2: MNHEY and SVGAGI. The V gene end was trimmed by 2 bases and the J gene end by 5 bases; junction bases not matched to a gene: 3. The CDR3 loop is CASSYMAGGTGELFF. CDR3 DNA: TGTGCCAGCAGTTACATGGCGGGGGGGACCGGGGAGCTGTTTTTT.

V usage is TRBV10-3 and J usage is TRBJ2-5; TRBD2 matches 13 bases. The germline V gene encodes CDR1 ENHRY and CDR2 SYGVKD. This CDR3 contains 16 residues. V lost 0 bases to trimming and J lost 2 bases; unmatched junction nucleotides: 0. In DNA form, the CDR3 reads TGTGCCATCAGTGAGTCACTAGCGGGGGGGCAAGAGACCCAGTACTTC. Translation gives CAISESLAGGQETQYF.

The chain employs TRBV20-1 and TRBJ2-5; 9 bases match TRBD2. The end of the DNA fits TRBJ2-7 better, so the J call may be wrong. The CDR3 contains 13 residues. Per germline, CDR1 DFQATT and CDR2 SNEGSKA (reference sequence). The DNA for the CDR3 is TGCAGTGCTAGAGGCGCGGGAGGGTCCGAGCAGTACTTC. It translates to CSARGAGGSEQYF.

There are many counts of this clonotype. The CDR3 reads CASSGNAATRGYNEQFF. The CDR3, as DNA: TGTGCCAGCAGCGGGAACGCCGCGACTAGAGGCTACAATGAGCAGTTCTTC. The chain employs TRBV9 and TRBJ2-1, with TRBD2 as a possible D gene (6 bases). This CDR3 spans 17 amino acids. Per the germline V gene, CDR1 is SGDLS and CDR2 is YYNGEE. Trimming pared 3 bases from V and 3 bases from J, leaving 19 bases between.

This chain joins TRBV5-1 and TRBJ2-7; TRBD2 agrees at 10 bases. Unmatched junction bases numbered 16, after V lost 3 bases and J lost 7 bases. CDR1 SGHRS and CDR2 YFSETQ come from the germline V gene. The CDR3 is made up of 17 amino acids. The CDR3 sequence is CASSWDEWTSGTVEQYF. As DNA, the CDR3 is TGCGCCAGCAGCTGGGATGAATGGACTAGCGGCACGGTTGAGCAGTACTTC.

The V gene is TRBV29-1, the J gene TRBJ2-7, with D possibly matching TRBD1 (5 bases). The CDR3 loop spans 13 amino acids. Trimming removed 4 bases from V and 5 bases from J, with 15 bases in between. CDR1 is SQVTM and CDR2 is ANQGSEA in the germline V gene. CDR3 residues: CSVGGSGPDEQYF. The CDR3 nucleotides read TGCAGCGTTGGAGGATCAGGGCCGGACGAGCAGTACTTC.

The J gene is TRBJ2-5, the V gene TRBV29-1; D is unclear. Germline CDR1 is SQVTM and CDR2 is ANQGSEA. Trimming took 6 bases from V and 2 from J, leaving 16 bases between them. This CDR3 contains 14 residues. DNA of the CDR3: TGCAGCGTGGGAATTGAGAACAGACAAGAGACCCAGTACTTC. Translated, it gives CSVGIENRQETQYF.

The J gene is TRBJ2-5, the V gene TRBV7-9, with TRBD2 identical over 10 bases. The J call may be in error: the DNA end matches TRBJ2-1 better. Looked up from germline, CDR1 is SEHNR and CDR2 is FQNEAQ (reference sequence). This CDR3 is built from 17 residues. The CDR3 here is CASSFPRLAGGYNEQFF. Here the CDR3 DNA reads TGTGCCAGCAGCTTCCCGCGATTAGCGGGAGGTTACAATGAGCAGTTCTTC.

This clonotype was detected a few times. The genes are TRBV20-1 and TRBJ2-1; TRBD2 matches at 7 bases. The DNA matches TRBJ2-7 better at its end, which makes the J call doubtful. Germline V gene sequence: CDR1 DFQATT, CDR2 SNEGSKA (reference sequence). This CDR3 contains 14 residues. DNA for the CDR3: TGCAGTGCTCGAGGATGGGGAGGGAAGGGCGAGCAGTACTTC. This encodes CSARGWGGKGEQYF.

The rearrangement joins TRBV29-1 to TRBJ2-3; 7 nucleotides agree with TRBD1. With 7 bases clipped from V and 4 bases from J, the junction kept 5 bases outside the gene matches. Germline V gives CDR1 SQVTM, CDR2 ANQGSEA. The CDR3 consists of 12 residues. DNA for the CDR3: TGCAGCGAGACAGGGTTAGCAGATACGCAGTATTTT. Protein: CSETGLADTQYF.

This clonotype occurred a few times. CDR3 protein: CASSLFGYDLRVTGELFF. The CDR3 DNA is TGTGCCAGCAGCTTATTTGGCTACGACCTGAGAGTTACCGGGGAGCTGTTTTTT. The chain recombines TRBV7-9 with TRBJ2-2; D call uncertain. Germline CDR1 and CDR2: SEHNR and FQNEAQ (reference sequence). CDR3 size: 18 residues. The V gene lost 2 bases and the J gene lost 5 bases, with 21 bases spanning the gap.

V and J are TRBV29-1 and TRBJ2-1; D is perhaps TRBD2 (7 bases). The germline V gene has CDR1 SQVTM and CDR2 ANQGSEA. V was trimmed by 2 bases and J by 8 bases, leaving 16 bases between them. The length of the CDR3 is 14 residues. DNA for the CDR3: TGCAGCGTTGAACGCGAGGGGGGGTACGATGAGCAGTTCTTC. Protein sequence: CSVEREGGYDEQFF.

This chain joins TRBV7-3 and TRBJ2-1; 11 bases line up with TRBD2. Trimming took 5 bases from V and 7 from J; bases not matched to a gene: 10. CDR1 and CDR2 from the germline V gene are SGHTA and FQGTGA. This CDR3 is 16 amino acids long. The CDR3 loop is CASSPIAGGPINEQFF. The CDR3 DNA sequence: TGTGCCAGCAGCCCTATAGCGGGAGGGCCAATTAATGAGCAGTTCTTC. Full variable domain (rest looked up from reference TRBV7-3 and TRBJ2-1): GAGVSQTPSNKVTEKGKYVELRCDPISGHTALYWYRQSLGQGPEFLIYFQGTGAADDSGLPNDRFFAVRPEGSVSTLKIQRTERGDSAVYLCASSPIAGGPINEQFFGPGTRLTVL.

In its sample, this clonotype was seen a few times. This chain uses TRBV29-1 with TRBJ2-7; D perhaps matches TRBD2 (5 bases). This CDR3 is 14 amino acids long. V was trimmed by 1 base and J by 3 bases, leaving 13 bases between them. Germline V gene lookup returns CDR1 SQVTM and CDR2 ANQGSEA. The CDR3 region is CSVEGGPENYEQYF. DNA of the CDR3: TGCAGCGTTGAAGGAGGGCCAGAGAACTACGAGCAGTACTTC.

This chain uses TRBV11-2 with TRBJ2-7; weak D call: TRBD2 (5 bases). CDR1 SGHAT and CDR2 FQNNGV come from the germline V gene. V lost 5 bases to trimming and J lost 4 bases, with 15 bases between them. The CDR3 totals 14 residues. CDR3 in amino acids: CASSIGGRWYEQYF. The DNA of the CDR3 is TGTGCCAGCAGCATTGGAGGCAGGTGGTACGAGCAGTACTTC.

This clonotype was found a few times. The J gene is TRBJ2-1, the V gene TRBV2; TRBD1 matches 8 bases. The V and J ends lost 7 bases and 8 bases, in that order; junction bases with no gene match: 10. This CDR3 is 14 amino acids long. CDR1 is SNHLY and CDR2 is FYNNEI in the germline V gene. The CDR3 is CASTRGPRGDEQFF. In DNA form, the CDR3 reads TGTGCCAGCACCAGGGGGCCGCGGGGAGATGAGCAGTTCTTC.

The chain combines TRBV5-1 with TRBJ2-2; 10 nucleotides agree with TRBD1. The CDR3 is made up of 17 amino acids. V lost 1 base to trimming and J lost 7 bases; unmatched junction nucleotides: 10. Germline lookup yields CDR1 SGHRS and CDR2 YFSETQ. CDR3 sequence: CASSLKISTGGLGELFF. CDR3 sequence (DNA): TGCGCCAGCAGCTTGAAGATATCGACAGGGGGCCTCGGGGAGCTGTTTTTT.

In this sample, this clonotype turned up a few times. This rearrangement joins TRBV27 to TRBJ2-5; 7 bases fit TRBD2. Looked up from germline, CDR1 is MNHEY and CDR2 is SMNVEV (reference sequence). The V gene end was trimmed by 6 bases and the J gene end by 5 bases; junction bases not matched to a gene: 6. The CDR3 runs to 13 residues. The CDR3 loop is CASRRNGGETQYF. The CDR3 region has the DNA TGTGCCAGCAGGCGAAACGGGGGGGAGACCCAGTACTTC.

This clonotype showed up just a few times. This chain joins TRBV12-5 and TRBJ2-5, with 7 bases fitting TRBD2. Per the germline V gene, CDR1 is LGHNT and CDR2 is FRNRAP. V shed 0 bases and J 0 bases; nucleotides not matched to a gene: 4. The CDR3 is made up of 16 amino acids. DNA of the CDR3: TGTGCTAGTGGTTTGGTACCTAGCGGCTACCAAGAGACCCAGTACTTC. Translated: CASGLVPSGYQETQYF.

This clonotype was seen more than once but under ten times. The rearrangement uses TRBV29-1 and TRBJ1-1, with D maybe TRBD1 (6 bases). Trimming removed 4 bases from V and 0 bases from J, with 12 bases in between. Germline lookup yields CDR1 SQVTM and CDR2 ANQGSEA. CDR3 size: 14 residues. The CDR3 sequence is CSVVGGVMNTEAFF. CDR3 bases: TGCAGCGTTGTCGGGGGCGTTATGAACACTGAAGCTTTCTTT.

This clonotype was counted a few times. The rearrangement uses TRBV5-1 and TRBJ2-2, with 10 nucleotides matching TRBD1. Germline CDR1 SGHRS, CDR2 YFSETQ. Germline trimming cut 4 bases from V and 4 bases from J; bases unmatched to any gene: 4. The CDR3 spans 15 residues. CDR3 sequence: CASSQGQGSTGELFF. The CDR3 DNA is TGCGCCAGCAGCCAGGGACAGGGGAGCACCGGGGAGCTGTTTTTT.

This clonotype was recorded a few times. This chain links TRBV5-4 with TRBJ2-5; possibly TRBD2 for D (6 bases). Trimming pared 5 bases from V and 3 bases from J, leaving 8 bases between. The CDR3 spans 12 residues. Germline lookup yields CDR1 SGHNT and CDR2 YYREEE (reference sequence). The CDR3 DNA reads TGTGCCAGCAGGGAGGGAGAAGAGACCCAGTACTTC. This translates into CASREGEETQYF.

This clonotype appeared a few times. This sequence joins TRBV4-2 and TRBJ1-5, with TRBD1 identical over 9 bases. Germline V gene sequence: CDR1 LGHNA, CDR2 YNFKEQ. This CDR3 spans 18 amino acids. V shed 2 bases, J shed 7 bases, and the junction held 15 bases outside the gene matches. CDR3 in amino acids: CASSQPPGQGFGEQPQHF. DNA of the CDR3: TGTGCCAGCAGCCAACCCCCGGGACAGGGTTTTGGAGAGCAGCCCCAGCATTTT.

The chain joins TRBV5-4 to TRBJ2-2, with a tentative D call TRBD2 (5 bases). The CDR3 is made up of 14 amino acids. Germline V CDR1 and CDR2: SGHNT, YYREEE (reference sequence). Deletions cut 4 bases from V and 5 bases from J, with 12 bases between. The CDR3 nucleotides are TGTGCCAGCAGCAACGGACTTGATACCGGGGAGCTGTTTTTT. This translates into CASSNGLDTGELFF.

This clonotype was seen a handful of times. The chain carries TRBV7-9 and TRBJ2-3, with D perhaps TRBD2 (6 bases). V lost 1 base to trimming and J lost 2 bases, with 16 bases between them. This CDR3 contains 17 residues. From germline, CDR1 is SEHNR and CDR2 FQNEAQ (reference sequence). The CDR3 loop reads CASSLVLASELTDTQYF. The CDR3 DNA reads as TGTGCCAGCAGCTTAGTACTTGCTAGCGAACTCACAGATACGCAGTATTTT.

The chain uses TRBV29-1 and TRBJ2-5, with D perhaps assigned TRBD1 or TRBD2 (5 bases each). Near its end, the DNA agrees better with TRBJ2-7, so the J call may be wrong. The CDR3 runs 12 residues. The germline gives CDR1 SQVTM, CDR2 ANQGSEA. This CDR3 is CSAGDPDYEQYF. CDR3 coding DNA: TGCAGCGCCGGGGACCCAGACTACGAGCAGTACTTC.

The chain recombines TRBV7-9 with TRBJ2-3, with 8 positions matching TRBD2. V shed 4 bases, J shed 4 bases, and the junction held 7 bases outside the gene matches. Germline V gene data show CDR1 as SEHNR and CDR2 as FQNEAQ (reference sequence). This CDR3 region has 15 residues. Here the CDR3 reads CASSSAGLDADTQYF. DNA for the CDR3: TGTGCCAGCAGCTCGGCGGGACTAGATGCAGATACGCAGTATTTT.

The chain couples TRBV7-6 to TRBJ2-5, with 10 bases that match TRBD2. The J call is in doubt because the DNA end fits TRBJ2-7 better. Germline V gene lookup returns CDR1 SGHVS and CDR2 FNYEAQ. CDR3 size: 15 residues. For the CDR3, the DNA is TGTGCCAGCAGCTTAGATAGCGGGGGGACCTACGAGCAGTACTTC. Amino acid sequence: CASSLDSGGTYEQYF.

This clonotype was counted only a few times. The rearrangement links TRBV7-8 to TRBJ1-2, with D unresolved. The CDR3 extends over 13 amino acids. Germline V lookup: CDR1 SGHVS, CDR2 FQNEAQ. V lost 5 bases to trimming and J lost 8 bases, with 15 bases between them. The CDR3 is CASSPRREGGYTF. For the CDR3, the DNA is TGTGCCAGCAGCCCGCGGAGAGAGGGCGGCTACACCTTC.

J is TRBJ2-7 and V is TRBV7-2; possible D gene TRBD1, 6 bases. Germline CDR1 and CDR2: SGHTA and FQGNSA. V was trimmed by 5 bases and J by 0 bases, leaving 17 bases between them. This CDR3 has 16 residues. CDR3 in DNA: TGTGCCAGCAGCCCAGGGTTGGGCAGGGGCTCCTACGAGCAGTACTTC. Residues: CASSPGLGRGSYEQYF. The full variable domain, its missing parts supplied by reference TRBV7-2 and TRBJ2-7, is GAGVSQSPSNKVTEKGKDVELRCDPISGHTALYWYRQSLGQGLEFLIYFQGNSAPDKSGLPSDRFSAERTGGSVSTLTIQRTQQEDSAVYLCASSPGLGRGSYEQYFGPGTRLTVT.